The entry that follows covers one TCR beta chain sequence. Its specificity is unknown. Primers: 60 V beta forward and 13 J beta reverse. TCRdb's copy holds only in-frame clones and misses some; the assay was immunoSEQ multiplex PCR. The table lists roughly 47,000 clones, about 85% of them singletons, with roughly 10% in the top ten. Trimming removed 1 base from V and 4 bases from J; junction bases left unmatched: 10. The CDR3 contains 17 residues. Germline V gene sequence: CDR1 SGDLS, CDR2 YYNGEE. This record comes from a study of glioma-infiltrating T cells after dendritic cell vaccination. Study conclusions and caveats: Few patients contributed both blood and tumor specimens.

Sequences were derived from blood, sampled before dendritic cell vaccination. The receptor comes from a human donor with glioblastoma. This chain joins TRBV9 and TRBJ1-3; 8 nucleotides line up with TRBD1. CDR3 bases: TGTGCCAGCAGCGTAAATAGTGCAGGGGGCCAGGGAAACACCATATATTTT. Its translation is CASSVNSAGGQGNTIYF.